This is a list of T cell receptor beta chains from one sample in a study of cytomegalovirus exposure and HLA in healthy donors. Clones were read by immunoSEQ multiplex PCR, and TCRdb kept only the in-frame ones, dropping some. The profile shows around 150,000 clones, around 79% of them singletons. Input material: PBMCs. The receptors stem from a woman in her 50s in good health and CMV-seropositive. The CDR3 runs from the conserved cysteine through the conserved F or W. A D gene is named only where the DNA matches it firmly. The size entry is marked missing in some rows and otherwise reads once, few, many or a size class.

TRBJ2-1 TRBD2 TRBV4-3 . TGCGCCAGCAGCCAAGGACTAGCCTTGCTCCGTACAAACAATGAGCAGTTCTTC CASSQGLALLRTNNEQFF
TRBJ2-2 . TRBV15 . TGTGCCACCAGCAGAGGAGGCGGGACCGGGGAGCTGTTTTTT CATSRGGGTGELFF
TRBJ1-1 . TRBV15 . TGTGCCACCAGCAGGGCAGGGTGGACTGAAGCTTTCTTT CATSRAGWTEAFF
TRBJ1-2 . TRBV28 few TGTGCCAGCAGGGGCATTAACTATGGCTACACCTTC CASRGINYGYTF
TRBJ1-4 . TRBV27 . TGTGCCAGCAGTTTTCGTACATTCGAAAAACTGTTTTTT CASSFRTFEKLFF
TRBJ2-7 TRBD2 TRBV5-1 . TGCGCCAGCAGCCCCGGTGGGACTAGGAAGCAGTACTTC CASSPGGTRKQYF
TRBJ2-3 TRBD2 TRBV6-1 few TGTGCCAGCACAGGACTAGCTCAAGGAGGAGATACGCAGTATTTT CASTGLAQGGDTQYF
TRBJ2-1 TRBD2 TRBV19 . TGTGCCAGTAGGGGACTAGCGGGCAAGTGTTTCTTC CASRGLAGKCFF
TRBJ2-5 TRBD2 TRBV9 . TGTGCCAGCAGCGCCGATGGACTAGCGGCCCCTTTTGAGCCCCAGTACTTC CASSADGLAAPFEPQYF
TRBJ2-7 . TRBV5-4 . TGTGCCAGCAGCCCCGGGAGTCCTTCCTACGAGCAGTACTTC CASSPGSPSYEQYF